This T cell receptor (beta chain) was captured by sequencing in a study of T cell repertoires in cytomegalovirus infection. Study-level points and caveats: The ex vivo response was dominated by HLA-C-restricted CMV-specific TCR beta clonotypes.

Each CDR3 protein is one row after TCRdb ran MiXCR on the reads. This table holds about 680,000 distinct CDR3 sequences, 20% to 30% found once. This CDR3 has 15 residues. Trimming removed 2 bases from V and 6 bases from J; junction bases left unmatched: 7. Germline V gene lookup returns CDR1 SNHLY and CDR2 FYNNEI. Concerning this clonotype itself: No antigen is known for it.

The sequenced material came from CD8+ T cells from PBMCs. The sequence was obtained from a human donor in good health (CMV status not recorded). Some clones in this sample may be carry-over from other donors' samples. The chain carries TRBV2 and TRBJ2-3; 8 bases match TRBD2. In DNA form, the CDR3 reads TGTGCCAGCAGTGAACAGCGGGGGCCGAGGGATACGCAGTATTTT. It codes for CASSEQRGPRDTQYF. Filled out from reference TRBV2 and TRBJ2-3, the complete variable domain reads EPEVTQTPSHQVTQMGQEVILRCVPISNHLYFYWYRQILGQKVEFLVSFYNNEISEKSEIFDDQFSVERPDGSNFTLKIRSTKLEDSAMYFCASSEQRGPRDTQYFGPGTRLTVL.